The rows below give T cell receptor beta chains drawn from one sample of a study of blood T cell repertoires in COVID-19. The protocol was immunoSEQ multiplex PCR, while the TCRdb copy is restricted to in-frame clones and leaves out a portion. Among around 6,300 clones listed, roughly 85% were seen once. Sequencing was done on a sample of peripheral blood. Receptors originate from a human donor with active COVID-19. The donor label of this sample is uncertain. Both conserved end residues are part of each CDR3. The D gene is left open where the match is weak. Clone size appears in some rows only: once, few, many, or a class for an expanded clone.

abundance	d_gene	j_gene	v_gene	CDR3nt	CDR3aa
.	TRBD1	TRBJ2-1	TRBV6-5	TGTGCCAGCAGTCGAAAAGGACAGGGTTACAATGAGCAGTTCTTC	CASSRKGQGYNEQFF
few	TRBD1	TRBJ2-7	TRBV30	TGTGCCTCCACAGGGGTTTCCTACGAGCAGTACTTC	CASTGVSYEQYF
.	.	TRBJ2-5	TRBV2	TGTGCCAGCAGAGGAGGGGGCGCGGGGGAGACCCAGTACTTC	CASRGGGAGETQYF
once	.	TRBJ2-7	TRBV5-5	TGTGCCAGCAGAGACGGACACAACTCCTACGAGCAGTACTTC	CASRDGHNSYEQYF
.	TRBD2	TRBJ2-6	TRBV6-1	TGTGCCAGCAGTGGTGGGGACCTCGGGGGGTCTGGGGCCAACGTCCTGACTTTC	CASSGGDLGGSGANVLTF
once	TRBD1	TRBJ1-4	TRBV5-4	TGTGCCAGCAGCCGGGGAAATGGACAGGGAGGGGTTAATGAAAAACTGTTTTTT	CASSRGNGQGGVNEKLFF
few	TRBD1	TRBJ2-1	TRBV28	TGTGCCAGCAGTTCTCCGGGACAGGGATTGAAAAATGAGCAGTTCTTC	CASSSPGQGLKNEQFF
.	TRBD1	TRBJ2-3	TRBV18	TGTGCCAGCTCACGGGACAGGATAACAGATACGCAGTATTTT	CASSRDRITDTQYF
few	TRBD1	TRBJ1-6	TRBV5-1	TGCGCCAGCAGCACCGACAGGGATCATAATTCACCCCTCCACTTT	CASSTDRDHNSPLHF
.	TRBD2	TRBJ2-7	TRBV6-6	TGTGCCAGCACCTTGACTAGCGGGAGCTACGAGCAGTACTTC	CASTLTSGSYEQYF
.	.	TRBJ1-6	TRBV21-1	TGTGCCAGCAGCACCGGGGGGGTTAATTCACCCCTCCACTTT	CASSTGGVNSPLHF
.	.	TRBJ2-7	TRBV30	TGTGCCTGGAGTGTACCCGGGAGCGGATTCTACGAGCAGTACTTC	CAWSVPGSGFYEQYF
once	.	TRBJ2-2	TRBV29-1	TGCAGCGTCAGGACGGGGGGCGCGGGCACCGGGGAGCTGTTTTTT	CSVRTGGAGTGELFF
.	.	TRBJ1-1	TRBV11-2	TGTGCCAGCAGCTTGCAGGGGTACATGAACACTGAAGCTTTCTTT	CASSLQGYMNTEAFF
.	.	TRBJ1-4	TRBV6-1	TGTGCCAGCAGTGTCGCCCCGACAGGTACCCGTGAAAAACTGTTTTTT	CASSVAPTGTREKLFF
few	.	TRBJ1-5	TRBV24-1	TGTGCCACCAGTGGGTCCTCGGGACGGGGGCAGCCCCAGCATTTT	CATSGSSGRGQPQHF
.	.	TRBJ2-5	TRBV9	TGTGCCAGCAGCGTAGAGGGGCAAGAGACCCAGTACTTC	CASSVEGQETQYF
.	TRBD1	TRBJ2-2	TRBV4-1	TGCGCCAGCAGCCAAGGGGTTTTAGGCAGGGGGCGCGTCAACACCGGGGAGCTGTTTTTT	CASSQGVLGRGRVNTGELFF
.	TRBD1	TRBJ1-2	TRBV6-4	TGTGCCAGCAGCCGGACAGGGGAGAATGGCTACACCTTC	CASSRTGENGYTF
.	.	TRBJ2-7	TRBV19	TGTGCCAGTAGTATCGCTTCATCGGGAGCCCGGAGCTCCTACGAGCAGTACTTC	CASSIASSGARSSYEQYF
.	TRBD1	TRBJ1-2	TRBV28	TGTGCCAGCAGTTCGGGACAGCGCTATGGCTACACCTTC	CASSSGQRYGYTF
.	TRBD1	TRBJ2-2	TRBV4-3	TGCGCCAGCAGCCGGGTAGGGACAGGGGGCACCGGGGAGCTGTTTTTT	CASSRVGTGGTGELFF
.	.	TRBJ2-1	TRBV6-4	TGTGCCAGCAGTGACTCAAACCGAAGAGGGAGCAATGAGCAGTTCTTC	CASSDSNRRGSNEQFF
.	TRBD1	TRBJ1-5	TRBV6-1	TGTGCCAGCAGTGAGGGACAGGGAAACCAGCCCCAGCATTTT	CASSEGQGNQPQHF
.	.	TRBJ1-2	TRBV12-5	TGTGCTAGTGGTTTGGTATCAGCCCTAGCTAACTATGGCTACACCTTC	CASGLVSALANYGYTF
.	.	TRBJ2-1	TRBV19	TGTGCCAGTAGTATAGGACTTAACAATGAGCAGTTCTTC	CASSIGLNNEQFF
.	TRBD2	TRBJ2-7	TRBV6-5	TGTGCCAGCAGTTACAAACTAGCGGGAATTTACGAGCAGTACTTC	CASSYKLAGIYEQYF
.	.	TRBJ2-4	TRBV27	TGTGCCAGCAGTCCAGCAACGGCAGGTGCCAAAAACATTCAGTACTTC	CASSPATAGAKNIQYF
once	.	TRBJ1-5	TRBV6-6	TGTGCCAGCACAAGGGGTAGCAATCAGCCCCAGCATTTT	CASTRGSNQPQHF
.	TRBD1	TRBJ1-4	TRBV9	TGTGCCAGCACCAGGACAGGTTATGAAAAACTGTTTTTT	CASTRTGYEKLFF
.	.	TRBJ1-5	TRBV4-3	TGCGCCAGCAGCCAAGGGCAGGGGAATCAGCCCCAGCATTTT	CASSQGQGNQPQHF
.	.	TRBJ1-5	TRBV21-1	TGTGCCAGCAGCAAAGCGCGGGGGGTGGCAGGGAGTGACCAGCCCCAGCATTTT	CASSKARGVAGSDQPQHF
.	TRBD2	TRBJ2-5	TRBV3-1/TRBV3-2	TGTGCCAGCAGCCAAGGCCTAGCGGGGCAAAACCAAGAGACCCAGTACTTC	CASSQGLAGQNQETQYF
.	.	TRBJ2-5	TRBV18	TGTGCCAGCTCGCCTAGTCAAGAGACCCAGTACTTC	CASSPSQETQYF
.	.	TRBJ1-2	TRBV4-3	TGCGCCAGCAGCCAAGCTGGGGCGGGCTACACCTTC	CASSQAGAGYTF
.	.	TRBJ2-1	TRBV5-1	TGCGCCAGCAGCTTGATTAGGAGCAATAACAATGAGCAGTTCTTC	CASSLIRSNNNEQFF
.	TRBD1	TRBJ2-5	TRBV5-1	TGCGCCAGCAGCGAAACAGGGGGGCGCGAGACCCAGTACTTC	CASSETGGRETQYF
few	TRBD1	TRBJ1-5	TRBV19	TGTGCCAGTAGAACAAGGACAGGGGGCCATCAGCCCCAGCATTTT	CASRTRTGGHQPQHF